Here is one TCR beta chain with its context. Its specificity is not known. These data come from a study of response to subunit inactivated influenza vaccine. TCRdb analysed the RT-PCR reads with MiXCR anew, one entry per CDR3 protein. This sample has 550,000 to 650,000 distinct CDR3 sequences, with 10% to 15% found just once. The germline V gene encodes CDR1 SGHAT and CDR2 FQNNGV. The trim removed 5 bases at V and 0 bases at J, leaving 11 bases unmatched. This CDR3 has 18 amino acids. Regarding the study as a whole: Few new T cells, the authors suggested, are recruited by each seasonal influenza vaccination.

The material sequenced was PBMCs from blood, taken on the day of vaccination. The chain is built from TRBV11-2 and TRBJ2-1; 9 nucleotides line up with TRBD2. The sequence was obtained from a man aged 45-60 years who received an inactivated influenza vaccine. As DNA, the CDR3 is TGTGCCAGCAGCCGGGCGGGGGGGCCTAGTAGCTCCTACAATGAGCAGTTCTTC. This encodes CASSRAGGPSSSYNEQFF.